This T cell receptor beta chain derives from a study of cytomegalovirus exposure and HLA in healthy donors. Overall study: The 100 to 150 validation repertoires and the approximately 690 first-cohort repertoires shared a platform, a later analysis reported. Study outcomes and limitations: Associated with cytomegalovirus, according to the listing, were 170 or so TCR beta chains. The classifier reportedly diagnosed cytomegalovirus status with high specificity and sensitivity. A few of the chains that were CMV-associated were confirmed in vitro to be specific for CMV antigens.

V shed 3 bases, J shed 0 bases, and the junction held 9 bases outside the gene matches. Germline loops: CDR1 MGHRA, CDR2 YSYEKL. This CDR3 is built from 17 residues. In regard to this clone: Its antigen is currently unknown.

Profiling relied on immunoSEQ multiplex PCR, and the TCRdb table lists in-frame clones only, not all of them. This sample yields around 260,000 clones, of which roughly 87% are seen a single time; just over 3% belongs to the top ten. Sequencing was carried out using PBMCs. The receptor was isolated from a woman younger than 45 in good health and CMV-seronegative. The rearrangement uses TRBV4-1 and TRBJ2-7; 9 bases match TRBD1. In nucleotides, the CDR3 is TGCGCCAGCAGCCAGGAGGGTCGGACAGGGGCCTCCTACGAGCAGTACTTC. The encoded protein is CASSQEGRTGASYEQYF.